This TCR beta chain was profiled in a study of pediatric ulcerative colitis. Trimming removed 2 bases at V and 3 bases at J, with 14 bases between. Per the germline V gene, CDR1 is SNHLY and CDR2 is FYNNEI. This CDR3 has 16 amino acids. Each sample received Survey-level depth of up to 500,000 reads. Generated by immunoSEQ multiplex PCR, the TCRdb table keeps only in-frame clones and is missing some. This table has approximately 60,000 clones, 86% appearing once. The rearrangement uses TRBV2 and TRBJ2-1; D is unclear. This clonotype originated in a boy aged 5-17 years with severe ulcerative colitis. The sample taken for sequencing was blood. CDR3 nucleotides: TGTGCCAGCAGTGAAACCACTATCCCACTCTACAATGAGCAGTTCTTC. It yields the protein CASSETTIPLYNEQFF.